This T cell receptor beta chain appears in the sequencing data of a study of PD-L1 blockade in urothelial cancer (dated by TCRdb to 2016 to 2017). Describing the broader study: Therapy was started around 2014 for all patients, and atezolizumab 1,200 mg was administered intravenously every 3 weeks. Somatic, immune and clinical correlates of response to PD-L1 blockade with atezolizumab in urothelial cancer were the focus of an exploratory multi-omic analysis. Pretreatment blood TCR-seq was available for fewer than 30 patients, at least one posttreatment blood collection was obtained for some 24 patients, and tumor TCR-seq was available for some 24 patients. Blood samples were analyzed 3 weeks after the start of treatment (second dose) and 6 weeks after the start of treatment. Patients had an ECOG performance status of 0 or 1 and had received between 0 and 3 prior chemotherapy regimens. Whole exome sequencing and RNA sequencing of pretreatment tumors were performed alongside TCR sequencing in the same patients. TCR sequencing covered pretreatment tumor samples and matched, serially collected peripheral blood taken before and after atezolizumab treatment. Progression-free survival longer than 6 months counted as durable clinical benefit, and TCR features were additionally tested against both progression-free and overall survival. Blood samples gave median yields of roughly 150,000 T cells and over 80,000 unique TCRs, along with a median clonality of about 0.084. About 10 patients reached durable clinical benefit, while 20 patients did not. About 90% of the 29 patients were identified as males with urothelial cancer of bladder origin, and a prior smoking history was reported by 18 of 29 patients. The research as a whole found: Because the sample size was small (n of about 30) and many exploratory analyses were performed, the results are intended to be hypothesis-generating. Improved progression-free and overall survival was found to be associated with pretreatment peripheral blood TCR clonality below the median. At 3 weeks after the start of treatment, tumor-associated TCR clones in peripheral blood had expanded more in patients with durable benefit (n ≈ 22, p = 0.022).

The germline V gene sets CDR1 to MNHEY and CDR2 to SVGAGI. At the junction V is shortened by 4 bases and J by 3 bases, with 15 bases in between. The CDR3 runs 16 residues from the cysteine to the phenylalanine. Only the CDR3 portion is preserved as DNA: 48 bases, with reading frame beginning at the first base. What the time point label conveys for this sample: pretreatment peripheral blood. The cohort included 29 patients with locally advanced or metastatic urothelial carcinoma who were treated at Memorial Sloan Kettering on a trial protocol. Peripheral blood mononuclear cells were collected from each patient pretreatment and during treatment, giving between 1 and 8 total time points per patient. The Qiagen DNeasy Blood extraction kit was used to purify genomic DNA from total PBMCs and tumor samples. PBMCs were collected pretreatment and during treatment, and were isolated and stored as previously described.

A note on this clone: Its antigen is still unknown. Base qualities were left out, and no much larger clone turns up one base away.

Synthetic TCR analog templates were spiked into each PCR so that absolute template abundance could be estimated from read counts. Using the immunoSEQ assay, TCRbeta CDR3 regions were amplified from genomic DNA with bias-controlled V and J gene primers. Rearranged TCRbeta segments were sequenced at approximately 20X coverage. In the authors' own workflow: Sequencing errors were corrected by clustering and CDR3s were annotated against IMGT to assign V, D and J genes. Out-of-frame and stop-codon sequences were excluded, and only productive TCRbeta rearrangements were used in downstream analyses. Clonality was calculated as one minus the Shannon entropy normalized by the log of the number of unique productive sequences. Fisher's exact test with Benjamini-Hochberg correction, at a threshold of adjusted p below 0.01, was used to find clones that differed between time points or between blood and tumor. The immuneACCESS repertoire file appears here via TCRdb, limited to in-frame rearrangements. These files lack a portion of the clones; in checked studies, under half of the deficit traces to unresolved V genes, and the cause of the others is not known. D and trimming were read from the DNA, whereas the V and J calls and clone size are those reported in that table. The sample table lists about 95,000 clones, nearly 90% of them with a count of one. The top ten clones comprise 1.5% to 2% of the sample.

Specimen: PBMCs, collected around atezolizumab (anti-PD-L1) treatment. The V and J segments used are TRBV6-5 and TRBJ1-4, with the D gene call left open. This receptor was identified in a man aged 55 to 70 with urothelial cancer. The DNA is TGTGCCAGCAGTTCCAAGCCGGGATACGCTAATGAAAAACTGTTTTTT. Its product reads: CASSSKPGYANEKLFF.